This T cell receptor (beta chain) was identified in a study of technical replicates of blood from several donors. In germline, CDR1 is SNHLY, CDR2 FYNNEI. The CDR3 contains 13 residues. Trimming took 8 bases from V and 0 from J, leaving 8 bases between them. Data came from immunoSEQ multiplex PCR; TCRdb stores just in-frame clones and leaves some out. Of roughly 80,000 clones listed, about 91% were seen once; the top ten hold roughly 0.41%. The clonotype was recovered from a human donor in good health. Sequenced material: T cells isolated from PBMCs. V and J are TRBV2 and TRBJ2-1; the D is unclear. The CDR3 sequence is CASYLDSYNEQFF. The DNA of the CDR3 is TGTGCCAGCTACCTAGACTCCTACAATGAGCAGTTCTTC.